A single sample gave rise to the 5 T cell receptor beta chains below, sequenced in a study of OX40 agonist ivuxolimab in advanced cancers. The repertoire was sequenced with immunoSEQ multiplex PCR; TCRdb's copy has only in-frame clones and lacks some. The sample yields about 41,000 clones, over 75% seen once. The starting material was CD4+ or CD8+ T cells sorted from blood, obtained in a trial of the OX40 agonist ivuxolimab. The receptors here all came from an adult with an advanced solid tumor such as melanoma, head and neck, liver or kidney cancer.

V and J are TRBV5-1 and TRBJ2-3; 9 nucleotides match TRBD2. Germline trimming cut 3 bases from V and 6 bases from J; bases unmatched to any gene: 8. CDR1 is SGHRS, CDR2 YFSETQ, per germline. The CDR3 is made up of 15 amino acids. The CDR3 spells CASSSVAGAGDTQYF. The CDR3 DNA sequence: TGCGCCAGCAGCTCCGTAGCGGGAGCTGGGGATACGCAGTATTTT.

The rearrangement joins TRBV5-1 to TRBJ1-1; D is ambiguous. The CDR3 contains 12 residues. V was trimmed by 4 bases and J by 8 bases, leaving 12 bases between them. Germline V gene lookup returns CDR1 SGHRS and CDR2 YFSETQ. CDR3 DNA sequence: TGCGCCAGCAGCCAAGGGAACGGAGAAGCTTTCTTT. Translating it yields CASSQGNGEAFF.

This clone showed up just once. V and J are TRBV9 and TRBJ1-5; TRBD1 matches at 7 bases. V trimming: 4 bases; J trimming: 3 bases; junction bases outside the gene matches: 7. CDR3 size: 15 residues. The germline V gene encodes CDR1 SGDLS and CDR2 YYNGEE. Here the CDR3 reads CASSSGGTVNQPQHF. The CDR3 DNA follows: TGTGCCAGCAGCTCAGGGGGTACGGTCAATCAGCCCCAGCATTTT.

The J gene is TRBJ1-4, the V gene TRBV19; D is perhaps TRBD1 (5 bases). Germline assignment: CDR1 LNHDA and CDR2 SQIVND (reference sequence). V gave up 5 bases and J gave up 4 bases, with 8 bases separating them. This CDR3 has 13 residues. The CDR3 DNA reads TGTGCCAGTAGTCGACAGCTTAATGAAAAACTGTTTTTT. Translation: CASSRQLNEKLFF.

As to this clone: The junction departs from the called germline gene at one end, perhaps through a read error. This rearrangement joins TRBV7-7 to TRBJ2-1; 8 positions match TRBD1. The CDR3 consists of 13 residues. Germline values: CDR1 SSHAT, CDR2 FNYEAQ (reference sequence). This CDR3 is CASSHGQGSEQFF. The DNA of the CDR3 is TGTGCTAGCAGCCACGGACAGGGTAGCGAGCAGTTCTTC. Complete variable domain (other parts from reference TRBV7-7 and TRBJ2-1): GAGVSQSPRYKVTKRGQDVTLRCDPISSHATLYWYQQALGQGPEFLTYFNYEAQPDKSGLPSDRFSAERPEGSISTLTIQRTEQRDSAMYRCASSHGQGSEQFFGPGTRLTVL.